This T cell receptor (beta chain) derives from a study of tumor and adjacent non-tumor tissue in lung cancer. The J segment lost 2 bases and the V segment lost 4 bases, leaving 14 bases of the junction unmatched. The length of the CDR3 is 19 residues. Germline V gene data show CDR1 as SGHKS and CDR2 as YYEKEE (reference sequence). No cell sorting was done before RNA was extracted from the tissue. The normal lung tissue was taken more than 3 cm from the tumor edge. Donors were chemotherapy-naive, newly diagnosed lung cancer surgical patients in China, August–late 2014. TCRbeta libraries were built with three rounds of nested PCR, modified from ARM-PCR. Using its own MiXCR run on the multiplex PCR reads, TCRdb lists one record per CDR3 protein. The sample has approximately 82,000 distinct CDR3 sequences; over 60% are singletons.

The chain is built from TRBV5-5 and TRBJ2-3, with TRBD1 matching 12 bases. The source is a man between 65 and 79 years old with non-small cell lung cancer. Input material: distant non-tumor lung tissue. The CDR3 coding sequence is TGTGCCAGCAGCACTGACGGGACAGGGGGCGTCCCTCACACAGATACGCAGTATTTT. Translation: CASSTDGTGGVPHTDTQYF.